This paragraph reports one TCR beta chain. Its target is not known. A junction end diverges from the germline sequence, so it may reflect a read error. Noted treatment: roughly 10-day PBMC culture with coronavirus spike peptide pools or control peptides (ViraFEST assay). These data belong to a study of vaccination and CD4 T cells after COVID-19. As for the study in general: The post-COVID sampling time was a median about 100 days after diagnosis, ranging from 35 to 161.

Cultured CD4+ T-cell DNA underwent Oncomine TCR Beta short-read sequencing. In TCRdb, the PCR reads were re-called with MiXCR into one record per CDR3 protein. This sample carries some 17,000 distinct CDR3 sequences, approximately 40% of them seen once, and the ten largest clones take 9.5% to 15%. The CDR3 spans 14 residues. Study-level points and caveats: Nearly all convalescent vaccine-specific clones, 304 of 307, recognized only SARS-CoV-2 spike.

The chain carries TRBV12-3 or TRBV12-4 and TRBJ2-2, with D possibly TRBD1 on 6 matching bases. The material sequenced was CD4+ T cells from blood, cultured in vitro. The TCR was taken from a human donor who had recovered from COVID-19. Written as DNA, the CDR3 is TGTGCCAGCAGGATATGGGCAGGGGCCGGGGAGCCGTTTTTT. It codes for CASRIWAGAGEPFF.